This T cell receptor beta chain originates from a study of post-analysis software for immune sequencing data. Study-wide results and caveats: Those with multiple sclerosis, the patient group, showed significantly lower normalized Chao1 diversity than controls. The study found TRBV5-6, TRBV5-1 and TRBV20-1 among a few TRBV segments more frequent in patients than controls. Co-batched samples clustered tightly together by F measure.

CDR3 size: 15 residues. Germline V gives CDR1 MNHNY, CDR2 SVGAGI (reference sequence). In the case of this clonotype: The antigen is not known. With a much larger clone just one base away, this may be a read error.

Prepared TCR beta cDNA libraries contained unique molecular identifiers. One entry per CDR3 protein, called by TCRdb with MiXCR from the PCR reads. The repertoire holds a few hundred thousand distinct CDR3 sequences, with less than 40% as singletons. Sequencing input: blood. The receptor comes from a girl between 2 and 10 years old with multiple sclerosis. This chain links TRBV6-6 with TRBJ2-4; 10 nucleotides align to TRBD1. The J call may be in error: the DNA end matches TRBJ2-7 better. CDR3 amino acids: CASRSPRTGGREQYF. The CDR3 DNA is TGTGCCAGCAGGTCTCCCAGGACAGGGGGGCGCGAGCAGTACTTC.